These 25 T cell receptor beta chains came from one sample sequenced in a study of blood T cell repertoires in COVID-19. Sequenced by immunoSEQ multiplex PCR; TCRdb stores in-frame clones only, minus some. The sample includes fewer than 350,000 clones, about 91% of them seen just once. The sequenced sample consisted of peripheral blood. The receptors shown here come from a woman between 25 and 40 years old with COVID-19, enrolled during active disease.

The genes are TRBV24-1 and TRBJ1-5; 7 bases are a match to TRBD1. CDR3 length equals 15 residues. With V trimmed by 5 bases and J by 2 bases, 5 bases remained unmatched. Germline lookup yields CDR1 KGHDR and CDR2 SFDVKD. CDR3 sequence reads: CATSGNTGGNQPQHF. The DNA of the CDR3 is TGTGCCACCAGTGGAAATACAGGGGGCAATCAGCCCCAGCATTTT.

Comment on this clone: The sample carries other DNA sequences with the same CDR3. The V call is TRBV3-1 (or the pseudogene TRBV3-2), the J call TRBJ2-3, with 7 bases matching TRBD2. Germline lookup yields CDR1 LGHDT and CDR2 YNNKEL (reference sequence). The V gene end was trimmed by 3 bases and the J gene end by 6 bases; junction bases not matched to a gene: 0. The CDR3 length is 12 residues. CDR3 in amino acids: CASSQGGDTQYF. CDR3 DNA sequence: TGTGCCAGCAGCCAGGGGGGGGATACGCAGTATTTT.

The chain is built from TRBV28 and TRBJ1-5, with 7 bases that match TRBD1. The CDR3 is 14 residues long. Trimming cost V 6 bases and J 1 base; bases outside gene matches: 3. CDR1 and CDR2 from the germline V gene are MDHEN and SYDVKM. CDR3 nucleotides: TGTGCCAGCAGGGCAGGGGGGAGCAATCAGCCCCAGCATTTT. The encoded protein is CASRAGGSNQPQHF.

The chain recombines TRBV3-1 (or the pseudogene TRBV3-2) with TRBJ2-1; TRBD2 matches 10 bases. Germline CDR1 and CDR2: LGHDT and YNNKEL (reference sequence). The CDR3 runs to 16 residues. The J segment lost 4 bases and the V segment lost 3 bases, leaving 6 bases of the junction unmatched. The CDR3 DNA reads as TGTGCCAGCAGCCACCCCGGACTAGCGGCTTACAATGAGCAGTTCTTC. Translated, it gives CASSHPGLAAYNEQFF.

This rearrangement joins TRBV5-6 to TRBJ2-7; weak D call: TRBD2 (6 bases). CDR1 is SGHDT, CDR2 YYEEEE, per germline. The CDR3 covers 12 residues. V lost 4 bases and J 6 bases, leaving 11 bases between the germline ends. CDR3 protein: CASSGTPSEQYF. In DNA, the CDR3 is TGTGCCAGCAGCGGGACTCCCTCCGAGCAGTACTTC.

The gene calls are TRBV10-1 and TRBJ2-3; no firm D call. Germline CDR1 reads WNHNN; CDR2 reads SYGVQD (reference sequence). The CDR3 extends over 15 amino acids. With 0 bases removed from V and 2 bases from J, the gap between germline ends came to 9 bases. The CDR3 DNA sequence: TGCGCCAGCAGTGAGTCGGCGGTAGTCACAGATACGCAGTATTTT. This codes for CASSESAVVTDTQYF.

This clone was seen a few times. The rearrangement joins TRBV19 to TRBJ1-1; D possibly corresponds to TRBD1 (6 bases). The ends were cut back, 3 bases at V and 1 base at J, with 9 bases in the middle. CDR1 is LNHDA, CDR2 SQIVND, per germline (reference sequence). CDR3 length: 14 amino acids. In nucleotides, the CDR3 is TGTGCCAGTAGTATCTTACAGGGGAACACTGAAGCTTTCTTT. It specifies CASSILQGNTEAFF.

The chain is built from TRBV18 and TRBJ1-5, with D unclear. The germline V gene has CDR1 KGHSH and CDR2 LQKENI. This CDR3 has 17 residues. V lost 3 bases, J lost 0 bases, and 15 bases lay in between. The CDR3 coding sequence is TGTGCCAGCTCACCGGTATCTGGGCCTTATAGCAATCAGCCCCAGCATTTT. Its protein is CASSPVSGPYSNQPQHF.

The J gene is TRBJ2-7, the V gene TRBV10-3, with TRBD1 as a possible D gene (6 bases). V gave up 3 bases and J gave up 2 bases, with 17 bases separating them. CDR3 length equals 16 residues. The germline V gene encodes CDR1 ENHRY and CDR2 SYGVKD. The CDR3 DNA follows: TGTGCCATCAGTGACCCCAGGGGTCAGGGGCCCTACGAGCAGTACTTC. Its translation is CAISDPRGQGPYEQYF.

For the CDR3, the DNA is TGCGCCAGCAGCTTCCAGAATCCCACAGATACGCAGTATTTT. Protein product: CASSFQNPTDTQYF. The chain uses TRBV5-1 and TRBJ2-3; D remains ambiguous. The CDR3 is 14 amino acids. V was trimmed by 2 bases and J by 2 bases, leaving 9 bases between them. Germline V lookup: CDR1 SGHRS, CDR2 YFSETQ.

This clone was found once. The rearrangement links TRBV3-1 (or the pseudogene TRBV3-2) to TRBJ2-1; 11 nucleotides align to TRBD2. The CDR3 is made up of 16 amino acids. In germline, CDR1 is LGHDT, CDR2 YNNKEL (reference sequence). The ends lost 4 bases at V and 6 bases at J; junction bases unmatched: 8. Here the CDR3 DNA reads TGTGCCAGCAGCCTCGGACTAGCGGGCCTCCTCAATGAGCAGTTCTTC. This gives the protein CASSLGLAGLLNEQFF.

This chain links TRBV6-5 with TRBJ1-1, with 8 bases matching TRBD1. V lost 2 bases to trimming and J lost 4 bases; unmatched junction nucleotides: 6. Germline assignment: CDR1 MNHEY and CDR2 SVGAGI. The CDR3 has 15 residues. The CDR3 coding sequence is TGTGCCAGCAGTTACGGTCAGGGGGCGGGCACTGAAGCTTTCTTT. Translation gives CASSYGQGAGTEAFF.

The V gene is TRBV19, the J gene TRBJ1-1; 7 positions agree with TRBD1. Germline V CDR1 and CDR2: LNHDA, SQIVND (reference sequence). This CDR3 is 14 amino acids long. Trimming at V came to 7 bases and at J to 4 bases, leaving 9 bases not matched to a gene. The CDR3 DNA is TGTGCCAGTAAGATGGGCAGGGGGAGCACTGAAGCTTTCTTT. This sequence encodes CASKMGRGSTEAFF.

The chain links TRBV5-1 to TRBJ2-1; the D gene is possibly TRBD2 (7 bases). The CDR3 is made up of 14 amino acids. V lost 2 bases and J 6 bases, leaving 12 bases between the germline ends. Germline V gene lookup returns CDR1 SGHRS and CDR2 YFSETQ. The CDR3 sequence is CASSFRGGRNEQFF. In DNA form, the CDR3 reads TGCGCCAGCAGCTTTAGGGGGGGCCGCAATGAGCAGTTCTTC.

The chain is built from TRBV19 and TRBJ1-1; D call uncertain. The CDR3 totals 14 residues. Per the germline V gene, CDR1 is LNHDA and CDR2 is SQIVND (reference sequence). V shed 6 bases and J shed 11 bases, with 22 bases lying between them. The CDR3 region is CASSTSPGRRRAFF. The CDR3 DNA follows: TGTGCCAGTAGCACATCCCCTGGGAGGCGCCGGGCTTTCTTT. The full variable domain, with the rest looked up from reference TRBV19 and TRBJ1-1, is DGGITQSPKYLFRKEGQNVTLSCEQNLNHDAMYWYRQDPGQGLRLIYYSQIVNDFQKGDIAEGYSVSREKKESFPLTVTSAQKNPTAFYLCASSTSPGRRRAFFGQGTRLTVV.

The chain carries TRBV2 and TRBJ1-5; the D is unclear. With 6 bases removed from V and 1 base from J, the gap between germline ends came to 13 bases. This CDR3 region has 15 residues. The germline CDR1 and CDR2 sequences are SNHLY and FYNNEI. CDR3 bases: TGTGCCAGCAGGGTGCTCCCGGGGAGCAATCAGCCCCAGCATTTT. Translation gives CASRVLPGSNQPQHF.

This clone was seen only once. The rearrangement joins TRBV15 to TRBJ2-2, with D possibly being TRBD1 (5 bases). The CDR3 runs 15 residues. Germline loops: CDR1 LNHNV, CDR2 YYDKDF (reference sequence). V lost 0 bases, J lost 8 bases, and 13 bases lay in between. The chain's CDR3 is CATSRDQGSLGELFF. The CDR3 DNA follows: TGTGCCACCAGCAGAGATCAGGGCTCTCTTGGGGAGCTGTTTTTT.

The CDR3 coding sequence is TGTGCCAGCAGTCAAGGGAGGACAGGGGGCCATGGCTACACCTTC. Translating it yields CASSQGRTGGHGYTF. This sequence joins TRBV27 and TRBJ1-2; the match to TRBD1 covers 11 bases. V trimming: 5 bases; J trimming: 6 bases; junction bases outside the gene matches: 8. Germline CDR1 and CDR2: MNHEY and SMNVEV (reference sequence). The CDR3 totals 15 residues.

The V gene is TRBV5-4, the J gene TRBJ2-2, with TRBD1 identical over 7 bases. Per the germline V gene, CDR1 is SGHNT and CDR2 is YYREEE (reference sequence). V was clipped by 0 bases and J by 5 bases; unmatched bases: 1. The CDR3 runs to 14 residues. The CDR3 is CASSLGTGTGELFF. In DNA, the CDR3 is TGTGCCAGCAGCTTGGGGACAGGAACCGGGGAGCTGTTTTTT. Full variable domain (remainder filled in from reference TRBV5-4 and TRBJ2-2): ETGVTQSPTHLIKTRGQQVTLRCSSQSGHNTVSWYQQALGQGPQFIFQYYREEENGRGNFPPRFSGLQFPNYSSELNVNALELDDSALYLCASSLGTGTGELFFGEGSRLTVL.

This clone was detected a few times. The rearrangement links TRBV18 to TRBJ1-1; D is unclear. The length of the CDR3 is 13 residues. Germline assignment: CDR1 KGHSH and CDR2 LQKENI. Trimming stripped 6 bases from V and 4 bases from J, with 12 bases between. The CDR3 protein is CASSAGVATEAFF. CDR3 sequence (DNA): TGTGCCAGCTCGGCCGGAGTAGCCACTGAAGCTTTCTTT. Looking up the rest from reference TRBV18 and TRBJ1-1 gives the full variable domain: NAGVMQNPRHLVRRRGQEARLRCSPMKGHSHVYWYRQLPEEGLKFMVYLQKENIIDESGMPKERFSAEFPKEGPSILRIQQVVRGDSAAYFCASSAGVATEAFFGQGTRLTVV.

V and J are TRBV18 and TRBJ1-2; D not resolved. Deletions cut 4 bases from V and 8 bases from J, with 14 bases between. The CDR3 length is 13 residues. The germline V gene has CDR1 KGHSH and CDR2 LQKENI. In DNA form, the CDR3 reads TGTGCCAGCTCACTTACGGGTTTTGACGGCTACACCTTC. Amino acid sequence: CASSLTGFDGYTF.

The rearrangement links TRBV18 to TRBJ1-6; 7 bases align to TRBD1. This CDR3 is 16 amino acids long. Losses at the gene ends were 3 bases for V and 12 bases for J; bases not matched to a gene: 14. Per the germline V gene, CDR1 is KGHSH and CDR2 is LQKENI. DNA of the CDR3: TGTGCCAGCTCACCCTCTAGGACAGGTGGGAAGGTACCCCTCCACTTT. Amino acids: CASSPSRTGGKVPLHF.

The genes are TRBV9 and TRBJ2-1; 7 bases line up with TRBD1. Germline-derived CDR1 and CDR2 are SGDLS and YYNGEE. This CDR3 has 17 amino acids. V lost 0 bases, J lost 0 bases, and 6 bases stayed unmatched. The CDR3 protein is CASSVGGQAISYNEQFF. DNA for the CDR3: TGTGCCAGCAGCGTAGGAGGACAGGCGATCTCCTACAATGAGCAGTTCTTC.

This chain connects TRBV12-3 or TRBV12-4 to TRBJ1-2, with 10 bases lining up with TRBD1. The ends lost 6 bases at V and 7 bases at J; junction bases unmatched: 5. CDR3 length: 13 amino acids. CDR3 DNA sequence: TGTGCCAGCAGACCGACAGGGGGCCGTGGCTACACCTTC. As protein: CASRPTGGRGYTF.

DNA of the CDR3: TGCGCCAGCAGTCAGGACCCTCGGGACAAGGTACACGGCTACACCTTC. It translates to CASSQDPRDKVHGYTF. The genes are TRBV23-1 and TRBJ1-2, with D perhaps TRBD1 (6 bases). Being an ORF, TRBV23-1 has a function that is uncertain. CDR3 size: 16 residues. V was clipped by 3 bases and J by 8 bases, with 22 bases between them.